The entry below describes one T cell receptor (beta chain). Antigen unknown. V was cut by 6 bases and J by 2 bases, with 10 bases left in between. The germline CDR1 and CDR2 sequences are MNHNY and SVGAGI (reference sequence). The CDR3 is 14 amino acids. A multiplex PCR was run with 60 Vbeta primers and 13 Jbeta primers. Using immunoSEQ multiplex PCR, the repertoire was profiled, and TCRdb retains in-frame clones only, with some absent. The data contain 150,000 to 200,000 clones, around 86% of them seen just once; the ten biggest clones take up under 1%. This entry comes from a study of cytomegalovirus exposure and HLA in healthy donors. Study-wide points: Confirmation in vitro established that a few CMV-associated chains were specific for CMV antigens. In a later analysis, DRB1 alleles had the most associated TCRs; HLA-C alleles the fewest.

Sequencing was done on a sample of PBMCs. The chain uses TRBV6-6 and TRBJ2-2; weak D call: TRBD1 (5 bases). This receptor was taken from a girl aged 2-9 years in good health and CMV-seropositive. CDR3 nucleotide sequence: TGTGCCAGCAGGGCAGGGCTTAACACCGGGGAGCTGTTTTTT. Translation: CASRAGLNTGELFF.